This T cell receptor (beta chain) was sequenced during a study of long-term antiretroviral therapy in people with HIV. Study-wide results and caveats: Increased diversity was seen after ART, yet it remained lower than in transplant donor controls. Blood collection from about 2004 to 2017 possibly occurred under older ART regimens. In HIV, the repertoires covered a tighter span of CDR3 lengths than in controls.

V lost 5 bases, J lost 0 bases, and 11 bases lay in between. Germline CDR1 reads MNHEY; CDR2 reads SMNVEV (reference sequence). This CDR3 spans 15 amino acids. Roughly 0.85-10 million cryopreserved PBMC were held in samples before DNA extraction. The authors ran the immunoSEQ assay, v3.0, at survey level. Sequenced by immunoSEQ multiplex PCR; TCRdb stores in-frame clones only, minus some. Altogether 15,000 to 20,000 clones are present, 88% being singletons, with the ten largest covering roughly an eighth. As concerns this clone: The target antigen is unknown.

The clonotype comes from a middle-aged man with HIV. This chain uses TRBV27 with TRBJ2-1; D perhaps matches TRBD1 (5 bases). Source: unsorted PBMCs, taken 6.9 years after starting antiretroviral therapy. The CDR3 coding sequence is TGTGCCAGCAGTACGGACACGAGCTCCTACAATGAGCAGTTCTTC. Protein product: CASSTDTSSYNEQFF.